This T cell receptor beta chain was retrieved from a study of cytomegalovirus exposure and HLA in healthy donors. Study results and caveats: Cytomegalovirus association was assigned to under 200 TCR beta chains. An Asian-associated ancestry cluster reportedly showed fewer N-insertions than the roughly 600-donor mean in a later analysis. TCR beta sequences numbering around 15,000 were associated with HLA alleles at 0.05 false discovery rate in a later analysis.

This CDR3 is built from 16 residues. V was clipped by 3 bases and J by 0 bases, with 10 bases between them. Germline-derived CDR1 and CDR2 are SGDLS and YYNGEE. Of note for this clone: The antigen is unknown.

Primers: 60 Vbeta forward and 13 Jbeta reverse. Profiling relied on immunoSEQ multiplex PCR, and the TCRdb table lists in-frame clones only, not all of them. The table shows 130,000 or so clones, with approximately 77% occurring only once. V gene TRBV9 combines with J gene TRBJ2-6, with a weak D call TRBD2 (6 bases). The TCR originated in a woman in her sixties or seventies in good health and CMV-seronegative. The sequenced sample consisted of PBMCs. The CDR3 loop is CASSAGDRSGANVLTF. As DNA, the CDR3 is TGTGCCAGCAGCGCGGGGGACCGCTCTGGGGCCAACGTCCTGACTTTC. Looking up the rest from reference TRBV9 and TRBJ2-6 gives the full variable domain: DSGVTQTPKHLITATGQRVTLRCSPRSGDLSVYWYQQSLDQGLQFLIQYYNGEERAKGNILERFSAQQFPDLHSELNLSSLELGDSALYFCASSAGDRSGANVLTFGAGSRLTVL.